This is a list of T cell receptor beta chains from one sample in a study of OX40 agonist ivuxolimab in advanced cancers. This table comes from immunoSEQ multiplex PCR, and its TCRdb copy is limited to in-frame clones, with some not included. Among 70,000 to 75,000 clones, 70% to 90% were seen once, and the ten largest hold roughly 2.9%. The sample here was CD4+ or CD8+ T cells sorted from blood, taken in a trial of the OX40 agonist ivuxolimab. The receptors were gathered from an adult with an advanced solid tumor such as melanoma, head and neck, liver or kidney cancer. Both conserved end residues are part of each CDR3. A D gene is named only where the DNA matches it firmly. The size of a clone is reported for some rows only, either as once, few or many, or as a class for expanded clones.

V	J	D	size	DNA	CDR3
TRBV6-5	TRBJ1-4	.	once	TGTGCCAGCAGTTACTCAGGCAGCTTTAATGAAAAACTGTTTTTT	CASSYSGSFNEKLFF
TRBV2	TRBJ1-4	TRBD1	.	TGTGCCAGCAAGACGGGGACAGGTGAAAAACTGTTTTTT	CASKTGTGEKLFF
TRBV6-4	TRBJ2-1	.	.	TGTGCCAGCAGTTTAGAGGGGGTTAGCTCCTACAATGAGCAGTTCTTC	CASSLEGVSSYNEQFF
TRBV18	TRBJ2-3	.	.	TGTGCCAGCTCACCCGACCCCCCAGATACGCAGTATTTT	CASSPDPPDTQYF
TRBV27	TRBJ1-5	.	.	TGTGCCAGCAGCCCGTCAGGAGATCAGCCCCAGCATTTT	CASSPSGDQPQHF
TRBV5-1	TRBJ2-3	.	.	TGCGCCAGCAGCTTGGGGCGGTGGGAGTATCGGACAGATACGCAGTATTTT	CASSLGRWEYRTDTQYF
TRBV29-1	TRBJ2-3	TRBD2	.	TGCAGCGTTGAGGGTAGCGGGGGAACTAGCACAGATACGCAGTATTTT	CSVEGSGGTSTDTQYF
TRBV4-2	TRBJ2-7	.	.	TGTGCCAGCAGCCAAGATAACCGAAACGAGCAGTACTTC	CASSQDNRNEQYF
TRBV9	TRBJ2-1	.	.	TGTGCCAGCAGCGTAATGTGGGGTACTAGCTCCTACAATGAGCAGTTCTTC	CASSVMWGTSSYNEQFF
TRBV14	TRBJ2-5	TRBD2	.	TGTGCCAGCAGCCAAGGGCTGCGCGGGAGGGCCAGGGAGACCCAGTACTTC	CASSQGLRGRARETQYF
TRBV5-6	TRBJ2-2	.	.	TGTGCCAGCAGCTTGGTAGCGAACACCGGGGAGCTGTTTTTT	CASSLVANTGELFF
TRBV6-1	TRBJ1-6	.	once	TGTGCCAGCAGTGCCCGACAGGATAGCTCCTATAATTCACCCCTCCACTTT	CASSARQDSSYNSPLHF
TRBV5-5	TRBJ2-3	.	.	TGTGCCAGCAGCTTGCCAGGGCGCACAGATACGCAGTATTTT	CASSLPGRTDTQYF
TRBV29-1	TRBJ2-1	TRBD1	.	TGCAGCGTTGCGGGACAGGGACTTACATTCCGAGGCAATGAGCAGTTCTTC	CSVAGQGLTFRGNEQFF
TRBV10-2	TRBJ2-7	TRBD1	.	TGCGCCAGCAGTTCACAGGGGGCTGTTTCCTACGAGCAGTACTTC	CASSSQGAVSYEQYF
TRBV14	TRBJ1-2	.	.	TGTGCCAGCAGCCAAGGTAGCGGCGGGACCCCTCCATCCAACTATGGCTACACCTTC	CASSQGSGGTPPSNYGYTF
TRBV28	TRBJ2-7	.	.	TGTGCCAGCAGTTTCTGGACCTCCTACGAGCAGTACTTC	CASSFWTSYEQYF
TRBV2	TRBJ2-5	.	.	TGTGCCAGCAGCCGCACAGGGTTAGAGACCCAGTACTTC	CASSRTGLETQYF
TRBV28	TRBJ1-1	.	.	TGTGCCAGCAGTTTGCTGGGGACTGAAGCTTTCTTT	CASSLLGTEAFF
TRBV30	TRBJ1-4	TRBD1	.	TGTGCCTGGACCCGACAGGGCGCCCCAACTAATGAAAAACTGTTTTTT	CAWTRQGAPTNEKLFF
TRBV27	TRBJ1-2	.	.	TGTGCCAGCAGTTCCGGCAGACAAATTAACTATGGCTACACCTTC	CASSSGRQINYGYTF
TRBV6-1	TRBJ2-6	.	once	TGTGCCAGCATCTTTTCTGGGGCCAACGTCCTGACTTTC	CASIFSGANVLTF
TRBV4-2	TRBJ1-2	.	.	TGTGCCAGCAGCCAAGATGGGAGTCACTATGGCTACACCTTC	CASSQDGSHYGYTF
TRBV25-1	TRBJ2-7	.	.	TGTGCCACCCGGAGGGACACATTCGAGCAGTACTTC	CATRRDTFEQYF
TRBV2	TRBJ2-1	TRBD1	.	TGTGCCAGCAGTGAGGACAGGTTAAACAATGAGCAGTTCTTC	CASSEDRLNNEQFF
TRBV10-2	TRBJ2-7	.	.	TGCGCCAGCAGCACCAGAACGGGGGCAGCCTACGAGCAGTACTTC	CASSTRTGAAYEQYF
TRBV7-3	TRBJ2-1	TRBD2	.	TGTGCCAGCAGCTTAAGCGGGAGCTACAATGAGCAGTTCTTC	CASSLSGSYNEQFF
TRBV18	TRBJ2-7	TRBD1	.	TGTGCCAGCTCACCTGGACAGGGCGCCGAGCAGTACTTC	CASSPGQGAEQYF
TRBV18	TRBJ1-2	.	.	TGTGCCAGCTCACAGGGGTACGGCTACACCTTC	CASSQGYGYTF
TRBV5-8	TRBJ1-5	.	.	TGTGCCAGCAGCATAGAGGGGATAAGCAATCAGCCCCAGCATTTT	CASSIEGISNQPQHF
TRBV19	TRBJ2-5	.	.	TGTGCCAGTAGTATTACTTCAGGCAAGAACCATCAGACCCAGTACTTC	CASSITSGKNHQTQYF
TRBV4-2	TRBJ2-7	TRBD2	.	TGTGCCAGCAGCCAAGAAGGGACTAGCTCCTACGAGCAGTACTTC	CASSQEGTSSYEQYF
TRBV7-8	TRBJ2-6	.	.	TGTGCCAGCAGCTATGGGACTTATGGGGCCAACGTCCTGACTTTC	CASSYGTYGANVLTF
TRBV28	TRBJ2-7	.	.	TGTGCCAGCGAATCCGGGACTGCGAGCTCCTACGAGCAGTACTTC	CASESGTASSYEQYF
TRBV2	TRBJ1-5	.	.	TGTGCCAGCAGTCGGGGGGCGGGCAATCAGCCCCAGCATTTT	CASSRGAGNQPQHF
TRBV10-1	TRBJ1-2	.	.	TGCGCCAGCAGTGAGTCGACAGGCGGCGGCTACACCTTC	CASSESTGGGYTF
TRBV7-3	TRBJ2-7	TRBD2	.	TGTGCCAGCAGCTTAGGACCTAGCGGCTACGAGCAGTACTTC	CASSLGPSGYEQYF
TRBV5-4	TRBJ1-2	.	.	TGTGCCAGCAGCTTGGCCTCGAACTATGGCTACACCTTC	CASSLASNYGYTF
TRBV5-1	TRBJ2-5	.	.	TGCGCCAGCAGCACCCCGAGCAGCCCAGACGCGGCACCCGACGAGACCCAGTACTTC	CASSTPSSPDAAPDETQYF
TRBV21-1	TRBJ1-2	.	.	TGTGCCAGCAGCAAGGAGGGCTTTGACTATGGCTACACCTTC	CASSKEGFDYGYTF
TRBV7-2	TRBJ2-5	.	.	TGTGCCAGCAGCTTAGTCCTGGGTTGGGAGACCCAGTACTTC	CASSLVLGWETQYF
TRBV19	TRBJ1-5	TRBD1	.	TGTGCCAGTAGTGATCACAGGGGCAAGCCCCAGCATTTT	CASSDHRGKPQHF